The 3 T cell receptor beta chains below all came from one sample that was sequenced in a study of shared clonotypes between healthy human individuals. The method was immunoSEQ multiplex PCR; TCRdb's version includes in-frame clones alone and lacks a portion of them. This table holds about 690,000 clones, less than 95% found once. The sequenced sample was memory CD8+ T cells from PBMCs. As to subset: CD45RO+ cells pooled with CCR7-negative TemRA cells. These receptors were obtained from a man between 18 and 29 years old in good health. Some clones in this sample may be carry-over from other donors' samples.

The gene calls are TRBV28 and TRBJ2-1; a possible D gene is TRBD2 (6 bases). The CDR3 consists of 14 residues. V was cut by 6 bases and J by 8 bases, with 17 bases left in between. Germline V gives CDR1 MDHEN, CDR2 SYDVKM. The CDR3 DNA is TGTGCCAGCAGCTTACGGATCATAGCGGATGAGCAGTTCTTC. It codes for CASSLRIIADEQFF.

The chain is built from TRBV19 and TRBJ1-1; D not certain. Deletions cut 3 bases from V and 1 base from J, with 12 bases between. The V gene's germline CDR1 is LNHDA and CDR2 SQIVND (reference sequence). The CDR3 covers 15 residues. The CDR3 nucleotides are TGTGCCAGTAGTATTGGGAGGACGGGGAACACTGAAGCTTTCTTT. Its translation is CASSIGRTGNTEAFF.

Details on this clone: It may be a read error: a sequence one base away is much more abundant. The same CDR3 arises from other DNA sequences in this sample as well. The chain links TRBV27 to TRBJ2-1; possible D gene TRBD1, 6 bases. The CDR3 has 15 residues. The V and J ends lost 2 bases and 0 bases respectively, with 8 bases between them. The germline V gene encodes CDR1 MNHEY and CDR2 SMNVEV (reference sequence). CDR3 protein: CASSLTGSSYNEQFF. The DNA of the CDR3 is TGTGCCAGCAGTTTAACAGGGAGCTCCTACAATGAGCAGTTCTTC.